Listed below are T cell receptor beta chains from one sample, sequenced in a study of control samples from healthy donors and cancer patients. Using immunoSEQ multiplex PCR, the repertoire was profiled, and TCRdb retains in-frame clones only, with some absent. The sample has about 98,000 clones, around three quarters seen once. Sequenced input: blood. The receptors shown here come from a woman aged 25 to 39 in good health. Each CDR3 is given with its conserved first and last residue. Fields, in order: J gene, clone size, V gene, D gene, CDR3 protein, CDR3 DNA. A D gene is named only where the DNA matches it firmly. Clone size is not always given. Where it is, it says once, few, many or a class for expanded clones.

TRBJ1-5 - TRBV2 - CASSDLRGGQPQHF TGTGCCAGCAGTGATTTGAGGGGCGGTCAGCCCCAGCATTTT
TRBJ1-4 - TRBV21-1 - CASSRDRGFEKLFF TGTGCCAGCAGCAGGGACAGGGGTTTCGAAAAACTGTTTTTT
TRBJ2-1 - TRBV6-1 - CASSEDIGSSYNEQFF TGTGCCAGCAGTGAAGATATAGGGAGCTCCTACAATGAGCAGTTCTTC
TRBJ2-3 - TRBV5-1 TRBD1 CASSLGQGPDTQYF TGCGCCAGCAGCTTGGGACAGGGCCCAGATACGCAGTATTTT
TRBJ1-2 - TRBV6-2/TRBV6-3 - CASSYRQVNYGYTF TGTGCCAGCAGTTACCGACAGGTTAACTATGGCTACACCTTC
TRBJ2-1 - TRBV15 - CATSRDRRRSMYNEQFF TGTGCCACCAGCAGAGATCGACGACGGAGTATGTACAATGAGCAGTTCTTC
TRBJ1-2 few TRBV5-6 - CASSLEVAYYGYTF TGTGCCAGCAGCTTGGAAGTCGCCTACTATGGCTACACCTTC
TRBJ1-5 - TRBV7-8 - CASSLGGQQGRIF TGTGCCAGCAGCTTAGGGGGGCAGCAGGGTAGGATTTTT
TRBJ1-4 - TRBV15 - CATSRDRGTNEKLFF TGTGCCACCAGCAGAGATAGGGGAACTAATGAAAAACTGTTTTTT
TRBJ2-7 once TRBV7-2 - CASSPPTSYEQYF TGTGCCAGCAGCCCGCCAACTAGCTACGAGCAGTACTTC
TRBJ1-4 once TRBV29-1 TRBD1 CSVRDRATNEKLFF TGCAGCGTGAGGGACAGGGCAACTAATGAAAAACTGTTTTTT
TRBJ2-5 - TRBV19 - CASSGSRETQYF TGTGCCAGTTCAGGGTCCCGGGAGACCCAGTACTTC
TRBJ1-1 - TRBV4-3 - CASSQEPQGYTEAFF TGCGCCAGCAGCCAAGAGCCCCAGGGATACACTGAAGCTTTCTTT
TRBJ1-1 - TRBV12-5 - CASGLFRGPKNTEAFF TGTGCTAGTGGTTTGTTTCGAGGACCAAAGAACACTGAAGCTTTCTTT
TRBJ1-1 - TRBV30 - CAWSGRWEAFF TGTGCCTGGAGTGGAAGGTGGGAAGCTTTCTTT
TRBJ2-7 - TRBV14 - CASSEQGLGAYEQYF TGTGCCAGCAGCGAACAGGGACTGGGGGCATACGAGCAGTACTTC
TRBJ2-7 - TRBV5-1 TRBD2 CASSSTGGGTYEQYF TGCGCCAGCAGCTCGACTGGCGGGGGGACTTACGAGCAGTACTTC
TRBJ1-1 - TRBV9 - CASSVEQNTEAFF TGTGCCAGCAGCGTAGAACAGAACACTGAAGCTTTCTTT
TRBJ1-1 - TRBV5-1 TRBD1 CASRTGSMNTEAFF TGCGCCAGCAGGACAGGGAGCATGAACACTGAAGCTTTCTTT
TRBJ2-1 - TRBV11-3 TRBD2 CASSLDPAGPQFF TGTGCCAGCAGCTTAGATCCAGCGGGGCCCCAGTTCTTC
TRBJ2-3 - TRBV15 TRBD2 CAAGVRTSGGAGTDTQYF TGTGCCGCAGGAGTCAGGACTAGCGGGGGGGCAGGCACAGATACGCAGTATTTT
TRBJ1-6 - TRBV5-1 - CASRSEASSYNSPLHF TGCGCCAGCAGGAGTGAGGCGAGCTCCTATAATTCACCCCTCCACTTT
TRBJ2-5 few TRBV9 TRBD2 CASSVVAGGPSETQYF TGTGCCAGCAGCGTAGTCGCGGGGGGGCCGAGTGAGACCCAGTACTTC
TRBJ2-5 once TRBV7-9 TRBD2 CASRQRGPQETQYF TGTGCCAGCAGGCAGCGGGGGCCCCAAGAGACCCAGTACTTC
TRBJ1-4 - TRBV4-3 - CASSQGGRTNEKLFF TGCGCCAGCAGCCAAGGGGGACGGACTAATGAAAAACTGTTTTTT
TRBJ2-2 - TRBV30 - CAWSEQRQHTGELFF TGTGCCTGGAGTGAACAGCGTCAGCACACCGGGGAGCTGTTTTTT
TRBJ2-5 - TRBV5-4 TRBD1 CASSPELGQGQETQYF TGTGCCAGCAGCCCGGAACTGGGACAGGGGCAAGAGACCCAGTACTTC
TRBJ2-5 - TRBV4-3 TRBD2 CASSQDGLAGGKTQYF TGCGCCAGCAGCCAAGATGGACTAGCGGGAGGAAAGACCCAGTACTTC
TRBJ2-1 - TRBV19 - CASSIGFWEAGEQFF TGTGCCAGTAGTATAGGGTTTTGGGAGGCGGGTGAGCAGTTCTTC
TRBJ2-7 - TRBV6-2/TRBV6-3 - CASSYSMLSEQYF TGTGCCAGCAGTTACTCGATGCTCTCCGAGCAGTACTTC
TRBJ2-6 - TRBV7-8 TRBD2 CACHIAGWANVLTF TGTGCCTGCCATATAGCGGGTTGGGCCAACGTCCTGACTTTC
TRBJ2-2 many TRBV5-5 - CASSDTRTGELFF TGTGCCAGCAGCGACACGCGCACCGGGGAGCTGTTTTTT
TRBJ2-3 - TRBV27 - CASSLSALASDTQYF TGTGCCAGCAGTTTATCGGCCCTAGCATCAGATACGCAGTATTTT
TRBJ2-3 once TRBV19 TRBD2 CASTDRGGPGTDTQYF TGTGCCAGTACGGACCGGGGGGGGCCGGGCACAGATACGCAGTATTTT
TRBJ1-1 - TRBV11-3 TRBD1 CASSLVQGEIDEAFF TGTGCCAGCAGCTTAGTTCAGGGGGAAATTGATGAAGCTTTCTTT
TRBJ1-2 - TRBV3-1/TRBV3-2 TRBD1 CASSQRGQGAGIGYTF TGTGCCAGCAGCCAAAGGGGACAGGGTGCGGGCATAGGCTACACCTTC
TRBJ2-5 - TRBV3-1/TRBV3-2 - CASSPPQGGERETQYF TGTGCCAGCAGCCCTCCACAGGGCGGAGAGAGGGAGACCCAGTACTTC
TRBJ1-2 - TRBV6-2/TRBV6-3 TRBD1 CASSPPDRVYGYTF TGTGCCAGCAGCCCTCCGGACAGGGTCTATGGCTACACCTTC
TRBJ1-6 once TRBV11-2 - CASSLQTYNSPLHF TGTGCCAGCAGCTTACAGACCTATAATTCACCCCTCCACTTT
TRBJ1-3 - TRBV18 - CASAAGLALSGNTIYF TGTGCCAGCGCCGCCGGTTTGGCCCTCTCTGGAAACACCATATATTTT
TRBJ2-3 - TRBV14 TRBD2 CASSQVAGGSTDTQYF TGTGCCAGCAGCCAAGTGGCGGGGGGATCCACAGATACGCAGTATTTT
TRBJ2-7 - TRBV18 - CASSHRTDSYEQYF TGTGCCAGCTCACATAGGACTGATTCCTACGAGCAGTACTTC
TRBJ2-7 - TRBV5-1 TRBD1 CASSLEGQSSYEQYF TGCGCCAGCAGCTTGGAGGGACAGAGCTCCTACGAGCAGTACTTC
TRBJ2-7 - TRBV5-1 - CASSLPQDYEQYF TGCGCCAGCAGCTTGCCTCAGGACTACGAGCAGTACTTC
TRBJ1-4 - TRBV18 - CASSRDNEKLFF TGTGCCAGCTCCCGGGATAATGAAAAACTGTTTTTT
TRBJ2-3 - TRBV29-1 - CSVELVTRRGWTDTQYF TGCAGCGTTGAACTAGTAACCCGTCGGGGGTGGACAGATACGCAGTATTTT
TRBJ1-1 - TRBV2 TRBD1 CASRYRGMNTEAFF TGTGCCAGCAGATACAGGGGAATGAACACTGAAGCTTTCTTT
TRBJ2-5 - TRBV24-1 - CATSDFRRGLSETQYF TGTGCCACCAGTGATTTTCGGCGGGGGCTATCGGAGACCCAGTACTTC
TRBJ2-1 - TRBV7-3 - CASSRGYNEQFF TGTGCCAGCAGCCGGGGGTACAATGAGCAGTTCTTC
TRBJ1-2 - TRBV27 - CASSLSGYGYTF TGTGCCAGCAGTTTGTCGGGGTATGGCTACACCTTC
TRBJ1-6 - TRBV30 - CAWGRQGGSPLHF TGTGCCTGGGGGAGGCAGGGCGGTTCACCCCTCCACTTT